This T cell receptor (beta chain) was identified in a study of cytomegalovirus exposure and HLA in healthy donors. About the study: The same platform used for the approximately 670 first-cohort repertoires was also used for the 100 to 150 validation repertoires, as a later analysis reported.

Sequenced by immunoSEQ multiplex PCR; TCRdb stores in-frame clones only, minus some. The sample consists of more than 95,000 clones, around 90% of them appearing once. Findings of the study overall: According to a later analysis, TCR clusters from the first cohort tended to co-occur in the 120 or so validation repertoires. There were some public TCRs occurring in many donors, but most TCR sequences were rare.

This clone appeared a single time. Its antigen is unidentified. The CDR3 consists of 15 residues. Trimming stripped 0 bases from V and 0 bases from J, with 6 bases between. Per germline, CDR1 SGHVS and CDR2 FQNEAQ. The sequencing input was PBMCs. This clonotype was sampled from a young woman in good health and CMV-seronegative. The chain employs TRBV7-8 and TRBJ1-3; D gene ambiguous. The CDR3 here is CASSLAISSGNTIYF. CDR3 nucleotides: TGTGCCAGCAGCTTAGCGATTAGCTCTGGAAACACCATATATTTT.